What follows are 3 T cell receptor beta chains derived from one specimen sequenced in a study of vaccination effects on CD4 cells after COVID-19. The antigens of these receptors remain unknown. Viral peptide pool expansion of antigen-specific CD4+ T cells preceded sequencing in the ViraFEST assay. Isolation of CD4+ T cells took place after approximately 10 days of culture. The participants, recipients of two vaccine doses, got either BNT162b2 or mRNA-1273. Sequenced by immunoSEQ multiplex PCR; TCRdb stores in-frame clones only, minus some. The table has more than 60,000 clones, 70% to 85% seen once; the top ten hold around 1.5%. The sequences come from CD4+ T cells from PBMCs cultured with HCoV-229E spike peptides, collected after COVID-19 vaccination. The receptor source for this set is a human donor who received a COVID-19 vaccine.

The table lists this clone with a few counts. The chain joins TRBV19 to TRBJ1-2, with 10 bases identical to TRBD1. V was pared by 5 bases and J by 5 bases, with 11 bases of the junction left unmatched. In germline, CDR1 is LNHDA, CDR2 SQIVND (reference sequence). This CDR3 region has 16 residues. CDR3 coding DNA: TGTGCCAGTAGTTCGGAGCGGGACAGGGGTTCTTATGGCTACACCTTC. Translation gives CASSSERDRGSYGYTF. The full variable domain, its missing parts supplied by reference TRBV19 and TRBJ1-2, is DGGITQSPKYLFRKEGQNVTLSCEQNLNHDAMYWYRQDPGQGLRLIYYSQIVNDFQKGDIAEGYSVSREKKESFPLTVTSAQKNPTAFYLCASSSERDRGSYGYTFGSGTRLTVV.

There are a few counts of this clone. The V gene is TRBV24-1, the J gene TRBJ1-1; 7 bases map to TRBD1. Germline V gene sequence: CDR1 KGHDR, CDR2 SFDVKD. V shed 0 bases and J 11 bases; nucleotides not matched to a gene: 8. This CDR3 spans 14 amino acids. CDR3 coding DNA: TGTGCCACCAGTGATTTGCAGGGGGGTCCTCCGGCTTTCTTT. Its protein product is CATSDLQGGPPAFF.

The chain recombines TRBV24-1 with TRBJ2-5; 11 positions agree with TRBD2. Trimming at V came to 4 bases and at J to 1 base, leaving 4 bases not matched to a gene. The CDR3 runs 16 residues. CDR1 is KGHDR, CDR2 SFDVKD, per germline. The CDR3 region is CATSEKLAGGQETQYF. As DNA, the CDR3 is TGTGCCACCAGTGAGAAGCTAGCGGGGGGCCAAGAGACCCAGTACTTC.